This passage covers 9 T cell receptor beta chains from one sample sequenced in a study of blood T cell repertoires in COVID-19. Profiling relied on immunoSEQ multiplex PCR, and the TCRdb table lists in-frame clones only, not all of them. The repertoire includes 150,000 to 200,000 clones, 94% of them detected once, and roughly 0.7% sits in the top ten. Sample: peripheral blood. The receptor set was obtained from a man aged 25-40 years with COVID-19, enrolled during active disease.

V gene TRBV5-1 combines with J gene TRBJ1-1, with 9 nucleotides matching TRBD1. This CDR3 spans 13 amino acids. V lost 2 bases, J lost 8 bases, and 4 bases stayed unmatched. Germline V lookup: CDR1 SGHRS, CDR2 YFSETQ. The CDR3 region has the DNA TGCGCCAGCAGCTTTGGACAGGGGATAGAAGCTTTCTTT. Translation gives CASSFGQGIEAFF. Combining the CDR3 with reference TRBV5-1 and TRBJ1-1 gives the whole variable domain KAGVTQTPRYLIKTRGQQVTLSCSPISGHRSVSWYQQTPGQGLQFLFEYFSETQRNKGNFPGRFSGRQFSNSRSEMNVSTLELGDSALYLCASSFGQGIEAFFGQGTRLTVV.

V usage is TRBV3-1 (or the pseudogene TRBV3-2) and J usage is TRBJ2-1, with 9 bases aligning to TRBD2. This CDR3 region has 17 residues. V lost 0 bases, J lost 7 bases, and 10 bases stayed unmatched. Germline loops: CDR1 LGHDT, CDR2 YNNKEL (reference sequence). CDR3 residues: CASSQDLGLAGINEQFF. DNA for the CDR3: TGTGCCAGCAGCCAAGATCTTGGGCTAGCGGGGATAAATGAGCAGTTCTTC.

In DNA form, the CDR3 reads TGCGCCAGCAGCTTGGAAGTCAGGGAAGTAGTTAATAATTCACCCCTCCACTTT. This sequence encodes CASSLEVREVVNNSPLHF. The chain joins TRBV5-1 to TRBJ1-6; tentative D call: TRBD1 (5 bases). Germline V gene sequence: CDR1 SGHRS, CDR2 YFSETQ. This CDR3 is built from 18 residues. V was shortened by 0 bases and J by 5 bases, with 18 bases between the two germline ends. Full variable domain (rest looked up from reference TRBV5-1 and TRBJ1-6): KAGVTQTPRYLIKTRGQQVTLSCSPISGHRSVSWYQQTPGQGLQFLFEYFSETQRNKGNFPGRFSGRQFSNSRSEMNVSTLELGDSALYLCASSLEVREVVNNSPLHFGNGTRLTVT.

The rearrangement uses TRBV2 and TRBJ1-2; 7 nucleotides agree with TRBD1. CDR3 length: 14 amino acids. Germline loops: CDR1 SNHLY, CDR2 FYNNEI. V gave up 4 bases and J gave up 7 bases; unmatched junction bases: 9. The CDR3 DNA reads TGTGCCAGCAGTGGTACCGGGACAGTTACTGGCTACACCTTC. This translates into CASSGTGTVTGYTF. The variable domain in full, with the rest retrieved from reference TRBV2 and TRBJ1-2, is EPEVTQTPSHQVTQMGQEVILRCVPISNHLYFYWYRQILGQKVEFLVSFYNNEISEKSEIFDDQFSVERPDGSNFTLKIRSTKLEDSAMYFCASSGTGTVTGYTFGSGTRLTVV.

This rearrangement joins TRBV7-2 to TRBJ2-7, with a tentative D call TRBD2 (5 bases). The CDR3 runs to 16 residues. V was pared by 1 base and J by 2 bases, with 15 bases between. The V gene's germline CDR1 is SGHTA and CDR2 FQGNSA. CDR3 in amino acids: CASSLDIGAAPYEQYF. CDR3 nucleotides: TGTGCCAGCAGCTTAGATATCGGAGCGGCGCCCTACGAGCAGTACTTC.

About this clone itself: Other DNA sequences from this sample encode an identical CDR3 as well. This chain joins TRBV3-1 (or the pseudogene TRBV3-2) and TRBJ2-1; D is unresolved. Between the trimmed V and J ends, which lost 0 bases and 3 bases, there was a span of 6 bases. From germline, CDR1 is LGHDT and CDR2 YNNKEL (reference sequence). This CDR3 is 14 amino acids long. Here the CDR3 DNA reads TGTGCCAGCAGCCAAGACCCGGTCTACAATGAGCAGTTCTTC. Its translation: CASSQDPVYNEQFF.

V and J are TRBV2 and TRBJ1-1; the D is unclear. The CDR3 contains 13 residues. Trimming took 2 bases from V and 8 from J, leaving 12 bases between them. Germline CDR1 reads SNHLY; CDR2 reads FYNNEI. The chain's CDR3 is CASSETGILEAFF. The CDR3 bases are TGTGCCAGCAGTGAAACGGGGATCCTCGAAGCTTTCTTT.

The chain carries TRBV9 and TRBJ2-2, with 11 bases fitting TRBD1. This CDR3 is built from 16 residues. V was clipped by 0 bases and J by 4 bases; unmatched bases: 2. In germline, CDR1 is SGDLS, CDR2 YYNGEE. CDR3 DNA: TGTGCCAGCAGCGTAGGAGGGACAGGGGGCACCGGGGAGCTGTTTTTT. Its protein is CASSVGGTGGTGELFF.

The V call is TRBV18, the J call TRBJ1-5, with TRBD1 matching 8 bases. Per germline, CDR1 KGHSH and CDR2 LQKENI. Germline trimming cut 5 bases from V and 7 bases from J; bases unmatched to any gene: 4. The CDR3 is made up of 13 amino acids. The CDR3 sequence is CASSTRDRQPQHF. The CDR3 nucleotides read TGTGCCAGCTCAACAAGGGACAGGCAGCCCCAGCATTTT.